These T cell receptor beta chains were read from a single sample in a study of T cell responses to AZD1222 COVID-19 vaccine. Profiling relied on immunoSEQ multiplex PCR, and the TCRdb table lists in-frame clones only, not all of them. There are tens of thousands of clones in the sample; over 75% occur only once, and 5% to 6% lies in the top ten. The source was peripheral blood, collected 28 days after the second AZD1222 dose. All receptors derive from an adult who received the AZD1222 COVID-19 vaccine. Each CDR3 is given with its conserved first and last residue. A D gene is named only where the DNA matches it firmly. Part of the rows lack a size; the others show once, few, many or a class for expanded clones.

d_call j_call clone_size v_call cdr3_nt cdr3_aa
- TRBJ1-2 - TRBV19 TGTGCCAGTAGTATGTCGAGCCTCACCTATGGCTACACCTTC CASSMSSLTYGYTF
- TRBJ1-2 - TRBV6-2/TRBV6-3 TGTGCCAGCAGTTACGGGGCAGCCTACTATGGCTACACCTTC CASSYGAAYYGYTF
TRBD2 TRBJ2-1 - TRBV5-5 TGTGCCAGCAGCTTGCCGAGCGGGGGAGCTTACAATGAGCAGTTCTTC CASSLPSGGAYNEQFF
- TRBJ1-5 few TRBV6-5 TGTGCCAGCATCTGGGGATTGACAGGCAATCAGCCCCAGCATTTT CASIWGLTGNQPQHF
TRBD2 TRBJ2-2 - TRBV19 TGTGCCAGTAGTGCCAGTGGCCGGGGGGGCACCGGGGAGCTGTTTTTT CASSASGRGGTGELFF
- TRBJ1-4 - TRBV6-1 TGTGCCAGCAGTGAACGAGGGGGGAGATATGAAAAACTGTTTTTT CASSERGGRYEKLFF
- TRBJ1-2 - TRBV4-3 TGCGCCAGCAGCCAAGTTTGGACCCCCGCCAGAGACTACACCTTC CASSQVWTPARDYTF
TRBD1 TRBJ1-5 once TRBV7-2 TGTGCCAGCAGCCCGAGGCTACAGGGGATCCAGCCCCAGCATTTT CASSPRLQGIQPQHF
- TRBJ1-1 once TRBV10-3 TGTGCCATCAGATGGAGGGCGGACACTGAAGCTTTCTTT CAIRWRADTEAFF
- TRBJ2-3 once TRBV5-6 TGTGCCAGCACCCGGGGAGTCGGGGGGCGCACAGATACGCAGTATTTT CASTRGVGGRTDTQYF
TRBD2 TRBJ2-7 few TRBV4-1 TGCGCCAGCAGCCACCGGACTAGCGGGGGGCGTTGGTCCTACGAGCAGTACTTC CASSHRTSGGRWSYEQYF
- TRBJ1-5 - TRBV28 TGTGCCAGCAGGCCGGGGGTAGGACTGAAATATAGCAATCAGCCCCAGCATTTT CASRPGVGLKYSNQPQHF
- TRBJ1-5 - TRBV30 TGTGCCTGGAGTGTACGGGGCAGCAATCAGCCCCAGCATTTT CAWSVRGSNQPQHF
TRBD2 TRBJ2-2 - TRBV30 TGTGCCTGGGGACTAGCGGGGAGCACCGGGGAGCTGTTTTTT CAWGLAGSTGELFF
TRBD1 TRBJ2-3 - TRBV24-1 TGTGCCACCCCTCGGGCAGGGGGCTTGACAGATACGCAGTATTTT CATPRAGGLTDTQYF
TRBD1 TRBJ1-2 - TRBV6-6 TGTGCCAGCAGTTACTCGAATGGACAGGGCTATGGCTACACCTTC CASSYSNGQGYGYTF
- TRBJ2-7 - TRBV28 TGTGCCAGCAGTTTAATAGATCCAGGCTCCTACGAGCAGTACTTC CASSLIDPGSYEQYF
- TRBJ2-5 - TRBV5-1 TGCGCCAGCAGCCCGCAGGGACCGATACGAGAGACCCAGTACTTC CASSPQGPIRETQYF
- TRBJ2-7 - TRBV3-1/TRBV3-2 TGTGCCAGCAGCCAACGGGGATTCTCCGAGCAGTACTTC CASSQRGFSEQYF
TRBD1 TRBJ1-6 - TRBV7-9 TGTGCCAGCAGTCCCAGGGGGTTTGGATCACCCCTCCACTTT CASSPRGFGSPLHF
- TRBJ2-3 - TRBV3-1/TRBV3-2 TGTGCCAGCAGCCAAGGAGGTGCGGGCTACACAGATACGCAGTATTTT CASSQGGAGYTDTQYF
TRBD1 TRBJ1-2 - TRBV6-6 TGTGCCAGCAGTTTAGGGATTGGACAGGGGGCGTATGGCTACACCTTC CASSLGIGQGAYGYTF
- TRBJ1-5 - TRBV2 TGTGCCAGCACTATTGAGAGGCAAAATCAGCCCCAGCATTTT CASTIERQNQPQHF
- TRBJ1-3 - TRBV2 TGTGCCAGCAGTGAAGTCCGCCGGGGGGGACAAAATCCCCCTGGAAACACCATATATTTT CASSEVRRGGQNPPGNTIYF
TRBD1 TRBJ1-2 - TRBV25-1 TGTGCCAGCAGGGGGACAGGGAAGATCAACTATGGCTACACCTTC CASRGTGKINYGYTF
- TRBJ1-2 - TRBV6-1 TGTGCCAGCAGTGAAATGACAGCCACTAACTATGGCTACACCTTC CASSEMTATNYGYTF
- TRBJ2-7 - TRBV5-6 TGTGCCAGCAGCTCGACAGGAGGCCACGAGCAGTACTTC CASSSTGGHEQYF
- TRBJ2-6 - TRBV19 TGTGCCAGTAGGGGCAGGGTTCCCTCTGGGGCCAACGTCCTGACTTTC CASRGRVPSGANVLTF
- TRBJ1-5 - TRBV2 TGTGCCAGCAGTGACGGGGGTGGCAATCAGCCCCAGCATTTT CASSDGGGNQPQHF
TRBD1 TRBJ1-2 - TRBV6-5 TGTGCCACTCGCCGCGACAGGGATGGAGGCTACACCTTC CATRRDRDGGYTF
TRBD2 TRBJ2-1 - TRBV5-6 TGTGCCAGCAGCCCGGTTGGGGGGGATTACAATGAGCAGTTCTTC CASSPVGGDYNEQFF
TRBD1 TRBJ2-7 - TRBV25-1 TGTGCCAGTCGGACAGGGGGGACCTACGAGCAGTACTTC CASRTGGTYEQYF
- TRBJ1-2 - TRBV29-1 TGCAGCGTTGGGAGGGACAAGCCTGCTACGGGCTACACCTTC CSVGRDKPATGYTF
TRBD1 TRBJ1-1 - TRBV10-1 TGCGCCAGCAGTGGGGACAGGGGCAACACTGAAGCTTTCTTT CASSGDRGNTEAFF
- TRBJ2-3 - TRBV10-3 TGTGCCATCAGTGGGGGAACAGATACGCAGTATTTT CAISGGTDTQYF
- TRBJ1-1 - TRBV9 TGTGCCAGCAGCGTAGTCCTGGGTAGGGAAGCTTTCTTT CASSVVLGREAFF
- TRBJ1-2 - TRBV5-6 TGTGCCAGCAGCTTAGGTGGGATAGGGGGCTATGGCTACACCTTC CASSLGGIGGYGYTF
TRBD1 TRBJ2-7 - TRBV7-2 TGTGCCAGCAGCTCCTCGGGACAGATAGCCTACGAGCAGTACTTC CASSSSGQIAYEQYF
TRBD2 TRBJ2-7 - TRBV7-2 TGTGCCAGCAGCTTTCCCGGTGAGGTTAGCGGGGGGGCTGGCTACGAGCAGTACTTC CASSFPGEVSGGAGYEQYF
- TRBJ1-3 - TRBV2 TGTGCCAGCAGTGTAATGAGCTCTGGAAACACCATATATTTT CASSVMSSGNTIYF
- TRBJ1-3 - TRBV30 TGTGCCTGGAGTCGTGCCGGGACACTGTCTGGAAACACCATATATTTT CAWSRAGTLSGNTIYF